There are a few counts of the clone carrying this T cell receptor (beta chain). The record originates from a study of blood T cell repertoires in COVID-19. CDR3 length: 14 amino acids. Germline CDR1 reads SEHNR; CDR2 reads FQNEAQ (reference sequence). The ends lost 5 bases at V and 4 bases at J; junction bases unmatched: 7. Generated by immunoSEQ multiplex PCR, the TCRdb table keeps only in-frame clones and is missing some. The sample carries under 350,000 clones, roughly 91% recorded once. V and J are TRBV7-9 and TRBJ1-2; 7 positions match TRBD1. The receptor was derived from a man aged 35 to 55 with acute or convalescent COVID-19. Source material: peripheral blood. CDR3 DNA sequence: TGTGCCAGCAGCCGGGACAGTCTTCTCTATGGCTACACCTTC. Residues: CASSRDSLLYGYTF.